This TCR beta chain stems from a study of T cell responses to AZD1222 COVID-19 vaccine. The repertoire was sequenced with immunoSEQ multiplex PCR; TCRdb's copy has only in-frame clones and lacks some. Of roughly 97,000 clones in the sample, roughly 90% were seen once. V was clipped by 5 bases and J by 5 bases, with 13 bases between them. The germline CDR1 and CDR2 sequences are LNHDA and SQIVND (reference sequence). The CDR3 runs 14 residues. This sequence originates from an adult in good health. The rearrangement links TRBV19 to TRBJ1-5, with D maybe TRBD1 (5 bases). Sample: peripheral blood, taken on day 0 of AZD1222 vaccination. CDR3 sequence reads: CASSSGNRDQPQHF. Written as DNA, the CDR3 is TGTGCCAGTAGTTCAGGGAATAGGGATCAGCCCCAGCATTTT.